This T cell receptor beta chain came from a study of cytomegalovirus exposure and HLA in healthy donors. Study at large: Unique TCR beta sequences numbering about 100 million came from some 200 million T cells in an earlier analysis. Of the donors genotyped, about 390 in all, 75% to 90% fell in the Caucasian-associated ancestry cluster. Study-wide findings and caveats: The authors reported that TCR beta sequences could predict HLA-A and HLA-B alleles. These predictions were accurate for most subjects in the first cohort.

Donors in the study were healthy people who gave bone marrow. Germline CDR1 MNHEY, CDR2 SVGAGI. V gave up 0 bases and J gave up 8 bases, with 14 bases separating them. The CDR3 covers 16 residues. Primers included in the PCR were 60 Vbeta and 13 Jbeta primers. The table came from immunoSEQ multiplex PCR; TCRdb's copy has only in-frame clones and leaves some out. In the table there are fewer than 200,000 clones, roughly 80% of which are singletons. Remarks on this clone: Its specificity is unknown.

Sequencing was performed on PBMCs. The origin of this receptor is a male donor in good health and CMV-seronegative. The genes are TRBV6-5 and TRBJ1-6, with TRBD1 as a possible D gene (6 bases). CDR3 DNA sequence: TGTGCCAGCAGTTACTCGAACAGGGTGAGGGATTCACCCCTCCACTTT. It is translated as CASSYSNRVRDSPLHF.